This TCR beta chain was identified during a study of blood T cells in healthy people across ages (dated by TCRdb to about 2015). For the study in its entirety: In model experiments, template switching captured about one uniquely barcoded TCR beta cDNA molecule for every two T cells. Donors were grouped into four age groups: young (average approximately 16 years), middle-aged (roughly 37), aged (62) and long-lived (approximately 81). Using deep sequencing normalized with unique cDNA molecular identifiers, the study measured how TCR beta repertoire diversity changes with age. Two additional independent replicas of 1 million unique cDNA reads from the same blood draw were analyzed for two donors (one aged 18 to 30 and one aged 80 or older). To avoid experimental bias, donors of different ages were spread randomly across the sequencing lanes.

On this clonotype: Its specific antigen is unknown. Base qualities are not provided; no much larger clone lies one nucleotide away.

Donors were a few dozen systemically healthy Caucasian individuals from Russia aged 6 to 90 years. Around 9.8 milliliters of peripheral blood were collected from each donor into EDTA-treated Vacutainer tubes. Ficoll-Paque density-gradient centrifugation was used to isolate PBMCs, with at least 7 million per sample. Total RNA, at least 5.5 micrograms per sample, was extracted from PBMCs with Trizol reagent. The percentages of naive CD45RAhigh/CD27high T cells were determined by flow cytometry on a PBMC aliquot from every donor. Library creation used 5' RACE. Sequencing relied on an Illumina HiSeq 2500. A second about 7 to 12 cycle PCR used a sample-barcoded 5' primer and a J-beta primer mix. Each TCR beta cDNA molecule received a unique molecular identifier from a template-switch 5' adaptor carrying 12 random nucleotides. Each sample yielded at least 3 million CDR3-containing paired-end reads. First-strand cDNA synthesis was performed from all RNA using the Mint cDNA synthesis kit, with priming by a TRBC-specific oligonucleotide. Following uracil-DNA glycosylase treatment, all cDNA underwent a first 18-cycle PCR with the universal primers M1SS and BC2_uni_R. The study's own analysis went as follows. Each sample was normalized by randomly selecting 1 million high-quality reads, each carrying a distinct molecular identifier. Reads with shared molecular identifiers were discarded instead of being binned into consensus sequences. MiTCR, set to a Q25 quality threshold and the strictest error-elimination algorithm, was used for CDR3 identification, clonotype clustering and error correction. A nonparametric unseen species model using Euler transformation provided a lower-bound estimate of total TCR beta diversity. TCRdb took the public reads, trimmed them with fastp at Q25, ran MiXCR for clone calling and kept in-frame beta chains. Entries that share a CDR3 protein sequence are merged under the most common genes and DNA. What appears here as the V and J calls and clone size reflects TCRdb's work, not the paper's. Counted in this sample were hundreds of thousands of distinct CDR3 sequences; around three fifths of them appeared once. Jointly, the top ten make up about two fifths of the sample.

General study outcomes and caveats: Because the CMV infection status of the donors was unknown, age-related changes in expanded clonotypes may potentially have been confounded. Observed TCR beta diversity per million T cells fell roughly linearly with age, and a significant reduction was already apparent by age roughly 40. The long-lived group showed more naive CD4+ T cells, fewer expanded clones and increased TCR diversity than the aged group, suggesting age selection. A strong correlation was found between observed TCR beta diversity and the percentage of naive T cells measured by flow cytometry. Conclusive comparison of naive and antigen-experienced compartments was prevented by the profiling of bulk unsorted PBMCs. Estimates of total diversity based on one million sequenced T cells were considered lower bounds and underestimates.

The junction shows trimming of 7 bases on V and 0 bases on J, plus 14 bases between the germline ends. Looking up the germline V gene yields CDR1 SGHTA and CDR2 FQGNSA. The CDR3, cysteine through phenylalanine, is 15 amino acids long. The entry retains the CDR3 DNA only, 45 bases that are in frame from base 1. In this chain, TRBV7-2 is recombined with TRBJ2-3, with TRBD1 tentatively as D gene (7 bases match). Material: blood. The sequence came from a man in his sixties in good health. The CDR3 has the sequence CASTPGGLSTDTQYF. The nucleotide sequence reads as follows: TGTGCCAGCACCCCAGGGGGGCTTAGCACAGATACGCAGTATTTT. The full variable domain, completed from the reference TRBV7-2 and TRBJ2-3 proteins outside the CDR3, reads GAGVSQSPSNKVTEKGKDVELRCDPISGHTALYWYRQSLGQGLEFLIYFQGNSAPDKSGLPSDRFSAERTGGSVSTLTIQRTQQEDSAVYLCASTPGGLSTDTQYFGPGTRLTVL.